These T cell receptor beta chains were read from a single sample in a study of control samples from healthy donors and cancer patients. Sequencing was performed with immunoSEQ multiplex PCR; in TCRdb, only in-frame clones are kept and a portion is missing. The sample gives about 22,000 clones, 65% to 90% of which show up once; roughly 27% is in the top ten. Specimen: PBMCs. The receptors here all came from a man aged 60-69 years with head and neck cancer. Each CDR3 is given with its conserved first and last residue. The order of the fields is CDR3 protein, CDR3 DNA, J gene, D gene, V gene, clone size. The D gene is left open where the match is weak. Clone size is not always given. Where it is, it says once, few, many or a class for expanded clones.

CASSLGLHPSGNTIYF,TGTGCCAGCAGCTTGGGACTGCATCCCTCTGGAAACACCATATATTTT,TRBJ1-3,.,TRBV5-6,.
CASSYPATYEQYF,TGTGCCAGCAGTTACCCAGCGACCTACGAGCAGTACTTC,TRBJ2-7,.,TRBV6-6,.
CASSLQRGYEQYF,TGTGCCAGCAGCCTGCAGCGGGGCTACGAGCAGTACTTC,TRBJ2-7,TRBD2,TRBV5-4,few
CASSFGPGFDEQYF,TGCGCCAGCAGCTTTGGTCCCGGGTTCGACGAGCAGTACTTC,TRBJ2-7,.,TRBV5-1,.
CAWCTRDGTYEQYF,TGTGCCTGGTGCACCCGGGACGGCACCTACGAGCAGTACTTC,TRBJ2-7,.,TRBV30,.
CASSYWRQGDTEAFF,TGTGCCAGCAGTTACTGGAGACAGGGGGACACTGAAGCTTTCTTT,TRBJ1-1,TRBD1,TRBV6-5,.
CASSVAGTARTEAFF,TGTGCCAGCAGCGTAGCCGGGACAGCGAGGACTGAAGCTTTCTTT,TRBJ1-1,TRBD1,TRBV9,.
CASSLLNGYNEQFF,TGTGCCAGCAGTTTGTTGAACGGGTACAATGAGCAGTTCTTC,TRBJ2-1,.,TRBV28,.
CASSWRTSGRNEQFF,TGCGCCAGCAGCTGGAGGACTAGCGGGAGGAATGAGCAGTTCTTC,TRBJ2-1,TRBD2,TRBV4-1,medium-sized
CAWGRTQGEQYF,TGTGCCTGGGGCCGGACTCAGGGGGAGCAGTACTTC,TRBJ2-7,.,TRBV30,.
CASSREGHVAKNIQYF,TGTGCCAGCAGTCGAGAGGGGCATGTAGCCAAAAACATTCAGTACTTC,TRBJ2-4,.,TRBV2,.
CATSGGADTDTQYF,TGTGCCACCAGCGGTGGGGCAGACACAGATACGCAGTATTTT,TRBJ2-3,.,TRBV15,.
CSVEDTVLSVADTQYF,TGCAGCGTTGAAGACACAGTACTTAGTGTGGCAGATACGCAGTATTTT,TRBJ2-3,.,TRBV29-1,.
CASSQDLGAMNTEAFF,TGCGCCAGCAGCCAAGATCTCGGGGCCATGAACACTGAAGCTTTCTTT,TRBJ1-1,.,TRBV4-3,few
CASSYPVGYNEQFF,TGTGCCAGCAGTTACCCGGTAGGCTACAATGAGCAGTTCTTC,TRBJ2-1,.,TRBV6-2/TRBV6-3,.
CASSLAGFEGYTF,TGTGCCAGCAGCTTAGCAGGGTTCGAAGGCTACACCTTC,TRBJ1-2,.,TRBV7-6,.
CARETGKGSPLHF,TGTGCCAGGGAGACAGGGAAAGGATCACCCCTCCACTTT,TRBJ1-6,TRBD1,TRBV19,once
CASSLGLAGGGETQYF,TGTGCCAGCAGCTTAGGACTAGCGGGGGGTGGTGAGACCCAGTACTTC,TRBJ2-5,TRBD2,TRBV7-2,once
CASSIVSSYNEQFF,TGTGCCAGCAGTATCGTCTCCTCCTACAATGAGCAGTTCTTC,TRBJ2-1,.,TRBV27,few
CATSDFTSPQHF,TGTGCCACCAGTGACTTTACTAGTCCCCAGCATTTT,TRBJ1-5,.,TRBV24-1,.
CASSLGAGGMEQFF,TGCGCCAGCAGCTTGGGGGCAGGAGGTATGGAGCAGTTCTTC,TRBJ2-1,.,TRBV5-1,.
CASSTNQLGREKLFF,TGTGCCAGCAGCACGAACCAGCTCGGGAGAGAAAAACTGTTTTTT,TRBJ1-4,.,TRBV5-4,.
CATSDSTMVDSYLGDEQFF,TGTGCCACCAGTGATTCAACGATGGTTGACTCTTACCTAGGGGATGAGCAGTTCTTC,TRBJ2-1,.,TRBV24-1,.
CASSLVVGPAGGETQYF,TGTGCCAGCAGCTTAGTTGTAGGGCCAGCCGGTGGGGAGACCCAGTACTTC,TRBJ2-5,.,TRBV11-2,.
CASNFQENQPQHF,TGTGCCAGCAACTTCCAGGAGAATCAGCCCCAGCATTTT,TRBJ1-5,.,TRBV6-5,.
CASSMNPDVSNQPQHF,TGTGCCAGTAGTATGAATCCCGACGTAAGCAATCAGCCCCAGCATTTT,TRBJ1-5,.,TRBV19,.
CASSLVPSTANYGYTF,TGTGCCAGCAGCTTAGTACCTAGCACAGCTAACTATGGCTACACCTTC,TRBJ1-2,.,TRBV7-2,.
CASSQSGGNTGELFF,TGTGCCAGCAGCCAATCGGGGGGGAACACCGGGGAGCTGTTTTTT,TRBJ2-2,TRBD2,TRBV3-1/TRBV3-2,.
CASSQAGANTEAFF,TGCGCCAGCAGCCAAGCGGGAGCGAACACTGAAGCTTTCTTT,TRBJ1-1,.,TRBV4-3,.
CASSPLWTSGRPNEQFF,TGTGCCAGCAGCCCCCTTTGGACCAGCGGGAGGCCCAATGAGCAGTTCTTC,TRBJ2-1,TRBD2,TRBV27,.
CASSPGTETSSGQDTGELFF,TGTGCCAGCAGTCCCGGGACAGAAACTAGCAGCGGTCAGGACACCGGGGAGCTGTTTTTT,TRBJ2-2,.,TRBV6-6,.
CASSHPGQAYNEQFF,TGTGCCAGCAGCCATCCGGGACAGGCCTACAATGAGCAGTTCTTC,TRBJ2-1,TRBD1,TRBV14,.
CASSKGPGTGPEKLFF,TGTGCCAGCAGCAAAGGTCCCGGGACCGGACCCGAAAAACTGTTTTTT,TRBJ1-4,.,TRBV21-1,.